This T cell receptor beta chain was retrieved from a study of T cell responses to AZD1222 COVID-19 vaccine. As for the study in general: Researchers grouped second doses given at about 4 or about 12 weeks into one pool.

The length of the CDR3 is 14 residues. The germline V gene has CDR1 SGHDN and CDR2 FVKESK. Trimming removed 2 bases at V and 1 base at J, with 3 bases between. General study results and limits: Clonal diversity was possibly underestimated, and white British individuals and females predominated among donors. Within unmutated variant regions lay the reported targets of nearly half of spike-specific TCRs. There were repertoire samples only from the period after the peak T cell response.

As for this clone: Its matching antigen is unknown.

Sequencing was performed with immunoSEQ multiplex PCR; in TCRdb, only in-frame clones are kept and a portion is missing. Of 95,000 to 100,000 clones detected, roughly 87% appear once; the ten largest clones hold about 1.5%. The chain is built from TRBV14 and TRBJ2-6; D gene ambiguous. The clonotype comes from an adult in good health. Here the sequenced sample was peripheral blood, taken on day 0 of AZD1222 vaccination. The CDR3 spells CASSQSSGANVLTF. CDR3 DNA: TGTGCCAGCAGCCAATCGTCTGGGGCCAACGTCCTGACTTTC.